This T cell receptor (beta chain) comes out of a study of yellow fever vaccine responses in identical twins (dated by TCRdb to between 2018 and 2020). Context from the whole study: Focusing on identical twins, the study followed the T cell clones that responded to the vaccine, and did so with precision. Study-level results and caveats: According to the authors, the vaccine-induced T cell response in identical twins seemed to be partly convergent and partly specific to each individual.

The CDR3, cysteine through phenylalanine, is 16 amino acids long. The DNA shown is the 48-base CDR3, in frame from base 1. Reading the germline V gene gives CDR1 SGHVS and CDR2 FNYEAQ. The trim is 1 base for V and 4 bases for J, with a gap of 16 bases between the germline ends. Regarding this clonotype: The specificity of this receptor is unknown. The input lacks base qualities; no much larger clone sits a single base away.

The library was built by means of RT-PCR. Sequenced on an Illumina HiSeq 2500. The public reads were quality trimmed at Q25 with fastp and then assembled into clones with MiXCR by TCRdb, keeping productive beta chains. Identical CDR3 protein sequences are pooled into one entry, listed with their most common genes and DNA. The sample table shows about 18,000 distinct CDR3 sequences, and 61% are seen once. The ten largest make up 6% to 8.5% of the sample. The sample in question was T cells from blood (PBMCs), unsorted or a sorted subset (not recorded which), obtained before or after yellow fever vaccination (not recorded which). The source is a woman between 18 and 29 years old who received the yellow fever vaccine. Donor details come from another sample of the same person, matched by shared clones. In this chain, TRBV7-6 is recombined with TRBJ2-5; a tentative D match to TRBD2 spans 7 bases. The base sequence is TGTGCCAGCAGCTTAGAGGTGGGGGGGCCCTCAGAGACCCAGTACTTC. It translates as CASSLEVGGPSETQYF.